This TCR beta chain was recorded in a study of tumor-infiltrating lymphocytes in primary liver carcinoma. Regarding the study as a whole: With p = 0.039, the top-250-clone fraction in tumors significantly exceeded that in blood.

TCR beta cDNA was made from 400 to 500 ng total RNA with a constant-region primer. Each TCR beta library was derived from three nested multiplex PCR rounds that employed slightly modified ARM-PCR. The two initial PCR rounds, roughly 9 cycles each, used TRBV1-TRBV30 forward and C-beta reverse primers. TCRdb itself ran the multiplex PCR reads through MiXCR, one entry per CDR3 protein. This table holds tens of thousands of distinct CDR3 sequences, approximately 70% found once. Concerning this clonotype: The antigen is unknown.

Co-extracting RNA and DNA was done with 20-30 mg of unsorted bulk tissue as input. Surgical resection was the treatment these patients received for primary liver carcinoma. Viable tumor cells exceeded 85% in all tumor samples. Trimming shortened V by 6 bases and J by 8 bases, and 19 bases separated the two germline ends. This CDR3 has 15 amino acids. Germline V CDR1 and CDR2: SNHLY, FYNNEI. The chain links TRBV2 to TRBJ2-2; D is possibly TRBD2 (6 bases). Sequencing used liver tumor tissue from sampling region 2. Regarding subset: tumor region T2, inferior pole. The TCR was taken from a man aged 35-49 years with primary liver carcinoma and hepatitis B virus infection. In DNA form, the CDR3 reads TGTGCCAGCAGCCGGGACTCCCTGTACGCTGGGGAGCTGTTTTTT. It encodes CASSRDSLYAGELFF.